A selection of T cell receptor beta chains follows, all from one sample in a study of cytomegalovirus exposure and HLA in healthy donors. Produced via immunoSEQ multiplex PCR; TCRdb's table is partial and in-frame only. The sample lists approximately 70,000 clones, about 73% occurring once. Sequenced material: PBMCs. These receptor sequences come from a woman in her 50s in good health and CMV-seropositive. CDR3s include the opening cysteine and the closing phenylalanine or tryptophan. The order of the fields is J gene, D gene, V gene, clone size, CDR3 protein, CDR3 DNA. D genes are given only for firm matches. For some rows the clone size is stated as once, few or many, or as a class when expanded; others skip it.

j_call: TRBJ1-3
d_call: -
v_call: TRBV29-1
clone_size: -
cdr3_aa: CSVVEGSVAGNTIYF
cdr3_nt: TGCAGCGTTGTGGAGGGATCTGTCGCGGGAAACACCATATATTTT

j_call: TRBJ2-1
d_call: TRBD2
v_call: TRBV4-3
clone_size: -
cdr3_aa: CASSQMGLAGHEQFF
cdr3_nt: TGCGCCAGCAGCCAGATGGGACTAGCGGGCCATGAGCAGTTCTTC

j_call: TRBJ2-2
d_call: TRBD1
v_call: TRBV11-3
clone_size: -
cdr3_aa: CASRQGGETGELFF
cdr3_nt: TGTGCCAGCAGACAGGGGGGTGAAACCGGGGAGCTGTTTTTT

j_call: TRBJ2-7
d_call: TRBD2
v_call: TRBV5-1
clone_size: -
cdr3_aa: CASSWSWGASGSYEQYF
cdr3_nt: TGCGCCAGCAGCTGGAGTTGGGGGGCTAGCGGGTCCTACGAGCAGTACTTC

j_call: TRBJ1-6
d_call: TRBD1
v_call: TRBV5-1
clone_size: -
cdr3_aa: CASSRDRNNSPLHF
cdr3_nt: TGCGCCAGCAGCAGGGACAGGAATAATTCACCCCTCCACTTT

j_call: TRBJ1-1
d_call: TRBD1
v_call: TRBV10-1
clone_size: once
cdr3_aa: CASSARTGPTEAFF
cdr3_nt: TGCGCCAGCAGTGCCCGGACAGGACCCACTGAAGCTTTCTTT

j_call: TRBJ2-7
d_call: TRBD2
v_call: TRBV6-1
clone_size: -
cdr3_aa: CASSLSGGIHEQYF
cdr3_nt: TGTGCCAGCAGTCTTAGCGGGGGGATCCACGAGCAGTACTTC

j_call: TRBJ1-2
d_call: TRBD1
v_call: TRBV2
clone_size: -
cdr3_aa: CASSSGTATYYGYTF
cdr3_nt: TGTGCCAGCAGCTCCGGGACAGCAACCTACTATGGCTACACCTTC

j_call: TRBJ2-7
d_call: TRBD2
v_call: TRBV7-2
clone_size: few
cdr3_aa: CASRPPGGPAEQYF
cdr3_nt: TGTGCCAGCAGGCCTCCGGGAGGTCCGGCCGAGCAGTACTTC

j_call: TRBJ2-5
d_call: -
v_call: TRBV5-4
clone_size: -
cdr3_aa: CASSHSKQETQYF
cdr3_nt: TGTGCCAGCAGCCACTCCAAGCAAGAGACCCAGTACTTC

j_call: TRBJ2-7
d_call: TRBD1
v_call: TRBV4-3
clone_size: -
cdr3_aa: CASSPRDSPGEQYF
cdr3_nt: TGCGCCAGCAGCCCACGGGACAGTCCCGGCGAGCAGTACTTC

j_call: TRBJ2-1
d_call: -
v_call: TRBV6-4
clone_size: -
cdr3_aa: CASSDSYGTYNEQFF
cdr3_nt: TGTGCCAGCAGTGACTCGTACGGGACCTACAATGAGCAGTTCTTC

j_call: TRBJ2-3
d_call: -
v_call: TRBV5-1
clone_size: once
cdr3_aa: CASGNSDTDTQYF
cdr3_nt: TGCGCCAGCGGGAATAGCGACACAGATACGCAGTATTTT

j_call: TRBJ2-7
d_call: -
v_call: TRBV18
clone_size: -
cdr3_aa: CASSPLSGGGYEQYF
cdr3_nt: TGTGCCAGCTCACCATTGTCGGGGGGCGGCTACGAGCAGTACTTC

j_call: TRBJ2-1
d_call: TRBD2
v_call: TRBV5-1
clone_size: -
cdr3_aa: CASSLAKVAPGGNEQFF
cdr3_nt: TGCGCCAGCAGCTTGGCCAAAGTGGCCCCGGGGGGGAATGAGCAGTTCTTC

j_call: TRBJ1-5
d_call: -
v_call: TRBV27
clone_size: -
cdr3_aa: CASSYHQLGQPQHF
cdr3_nt: TGTGCCAGCAGTTACCACCAACTAGGACAGCCCCAGCATTTT

j_call: TRBJ1-6
d_call: -
v_call: TRBV30
clone_size: -
cdr3_aa: CAWKGSSYNSPLHF
cdr3_nt: TGTGCCTGGAAAGGGAGCTCCTATAATTCACCCCTCCACTTT

j_call: TRBJ2-3
d_call: -
v_call: TRBV6-5
clone_size: -
cdr3_aa: CASRPWETGTDTQYF
cdr3_nt: TGTGCCAGCCGGCCATGGGAGACGGGCACAGATACGCAGTATTTT

j_call: TRBJ1-2
d_call: -
v_call: TRBV29-1
clone_size: -
cdr3_aa: CSVEPGQAYGYTF
cdr3_nt: TGCAGCGTTGAACCTGGCCAGGCCTATGGCTACACCTTC

j_call: TRBJ2-7
d_call: -
v_call: TRBV6-5
clone_size: -
cdr3_aa: CASSYFGGRGEQYF
cdr3_nt: TGTGCCAGCAGTTACTTCGGAGGACGGGGTGAGCAGTACTTC

j_call: TRBJ1-5
d_call: -
v_call: TRBV30
clone_size: -
cdr3_aa: CAWSDDTLNQPQHF
cdr3_nt: TGTGCCTGGAGTGACGACACCCTCAATCAGCCCCAGCATTTT

j_call: TRBJ2-7
d_call: -
v_call: TRBV30
clone_size: -
cdr3_aa: CAWSRQGGMVVYEQYF
cdr3_nt: TGTGCCTGGAGTCGACAGGGAGGTATGGTTGTATACGAGCAGTACTTC

j_call: TRBJ1-2
d_call: -
v_call: TRBV30
clone_size: -
cdr3_aa: CAWGDTGYGNYGYTF
cdr3_nt: TGTGCCTGGGGGGATACAGGTTACGGTAACTATGGCTACACCTTC

j_call: TRBJ2-1
d_call: TRBD2
v_call: TRBV5-1
clone_size: -
cdr3_aa: CASRKGLAGFDEQFF
cdr3_nt: TGCGCCAGCCGGAAGGGACTAGCGGGGTTTGATGAGCAGTTCTTC

j_call: TRBJ2-1
d_call: TRBD2
v_call: TRBV19
clone_size: few
cdr3_aa: CASSILAGDYNEQFF
cdr3_nt: TGTGCCAGTAGTATTCTAGCGGGGGACTACAATGAGCAGTTCTTC